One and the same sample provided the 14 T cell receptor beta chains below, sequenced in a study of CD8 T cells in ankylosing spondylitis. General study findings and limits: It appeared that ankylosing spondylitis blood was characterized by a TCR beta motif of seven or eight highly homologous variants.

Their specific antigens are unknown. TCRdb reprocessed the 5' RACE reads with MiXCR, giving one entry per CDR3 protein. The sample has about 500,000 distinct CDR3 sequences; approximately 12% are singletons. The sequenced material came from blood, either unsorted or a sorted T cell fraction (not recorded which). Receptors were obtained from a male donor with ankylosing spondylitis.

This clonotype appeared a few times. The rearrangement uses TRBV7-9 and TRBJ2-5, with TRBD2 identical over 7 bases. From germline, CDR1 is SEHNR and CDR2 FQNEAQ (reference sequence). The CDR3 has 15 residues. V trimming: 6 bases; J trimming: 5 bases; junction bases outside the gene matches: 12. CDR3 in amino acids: CASRRAGTAGETQYF. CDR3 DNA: TGTGCCAGCAGACGAGCGGGAACCGCCGGGGAGACCCAGTACTTC.

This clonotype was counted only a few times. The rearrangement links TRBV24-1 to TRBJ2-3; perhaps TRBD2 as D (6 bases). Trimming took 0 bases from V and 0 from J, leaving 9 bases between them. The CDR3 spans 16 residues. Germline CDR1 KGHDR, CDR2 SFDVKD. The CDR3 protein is CATSDLSSGSTDTQYF. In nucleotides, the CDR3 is TGTGCCACCAGTGATTTGAGTAGCGGTAGCACAGATACGCAGTATTTT.

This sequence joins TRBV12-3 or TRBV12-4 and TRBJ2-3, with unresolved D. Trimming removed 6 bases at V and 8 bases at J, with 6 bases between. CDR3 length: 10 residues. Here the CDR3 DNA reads TGTGCCAGCAGGCACGGTACGCAGTATTTT. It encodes CASRHGTQYF.

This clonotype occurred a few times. The DNA for the CDR3 is TGTGCCTGGAGGGAGGGAGCACCGAACACCGGGGAGCTGTTTTTT. This translates into CAWREGAPNTGELFF. The rearrangement joins TRBV30 to TRBJ2-2; D is possibly TRBD2 (6 bases). The germline V and J ends were trimmed by 3 bases and 0 bases, with 11 bases remaining between them. The CDR3 has 15 amino acids. CDR1 and CDR2 from the germline V gene are GTSNPN and SVGIG (reference sequence).

The CDR3 loop reads CASSPVVAGLNEQFF. The DNA for the CDR3 is TGTGCCAGCAGTCCCGTGGTAGCGGGCCTAAATGAGCAGTTCTTC. V is TRBV6-1 and J is TRBJ2-1; TRBD2 matches 7 bases. CDR3 length equals 15 residues. From germline, CDR1 is MNHNS and CDR2 SASEGT. The trim removed 5 bases at V and 7 bases at J, leaving 11 bases unmatched.

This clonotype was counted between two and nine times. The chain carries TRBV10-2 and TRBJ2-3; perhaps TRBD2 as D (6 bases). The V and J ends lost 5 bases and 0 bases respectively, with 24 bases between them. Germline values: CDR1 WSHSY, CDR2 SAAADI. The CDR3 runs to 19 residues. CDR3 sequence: CASSWGLRHVSGSTDTQYF. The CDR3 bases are TGCGCCAGCAGTTGGGGGTTGAGGCATGTAAGCGGGAGCACAGATACGCAGTATTTT.

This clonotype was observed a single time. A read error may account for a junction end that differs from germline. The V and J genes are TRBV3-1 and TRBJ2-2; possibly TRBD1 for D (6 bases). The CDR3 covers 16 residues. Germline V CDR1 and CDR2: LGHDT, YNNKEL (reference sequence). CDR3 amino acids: CASSRRAGALSGELLF. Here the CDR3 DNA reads TGTGCCAGCAGCCGACGGGCAGGGGCTTTGTCCGGGGAGCTGCTTTTT.

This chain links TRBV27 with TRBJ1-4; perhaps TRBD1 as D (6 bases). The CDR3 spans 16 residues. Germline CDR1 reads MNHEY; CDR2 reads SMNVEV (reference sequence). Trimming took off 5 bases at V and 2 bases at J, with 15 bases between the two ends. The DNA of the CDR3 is TGTGCCAGCAGTCCAGCCTGGGGGGCGACTAATGAAAAACTGTTTTTT. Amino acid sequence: CASSPAWGATNEKLFF.

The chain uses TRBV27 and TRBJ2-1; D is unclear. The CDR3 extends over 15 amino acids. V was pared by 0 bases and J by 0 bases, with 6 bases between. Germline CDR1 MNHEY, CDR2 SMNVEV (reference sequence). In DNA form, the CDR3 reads TGTGCCAGCAGTTTATCGAAAAGCTCCTACAATGAGCAGTTCTTC. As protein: CASSLSKSSYNEQFF.

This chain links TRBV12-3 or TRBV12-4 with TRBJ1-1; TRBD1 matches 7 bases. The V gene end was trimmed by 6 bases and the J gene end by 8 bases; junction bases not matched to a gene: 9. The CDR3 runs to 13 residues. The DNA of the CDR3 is TGTGCCAGCAGAGGGACAGTACGAGGGGAAGCTTTCTTT. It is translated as CASRGTVRGEAFF.

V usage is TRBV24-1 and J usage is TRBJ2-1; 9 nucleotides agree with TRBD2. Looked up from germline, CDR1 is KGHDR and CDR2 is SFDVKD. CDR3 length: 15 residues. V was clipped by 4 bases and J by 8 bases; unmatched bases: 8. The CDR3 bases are TGTGCCACCAGTGAAGGTGGTAGCGGGAGTGATGAGCAGTTCTTC. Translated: CATSEGGSGSDEQFF.

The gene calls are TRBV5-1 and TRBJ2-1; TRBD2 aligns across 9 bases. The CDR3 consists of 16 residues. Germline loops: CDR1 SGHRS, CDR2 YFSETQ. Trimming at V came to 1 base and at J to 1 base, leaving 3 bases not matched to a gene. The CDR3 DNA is TGCGCCAGCAGCTTGATGGCGGGAGGGTCCTACAATGAGCAGTTCTTC. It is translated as CASSLMAGGSYNEQFF.

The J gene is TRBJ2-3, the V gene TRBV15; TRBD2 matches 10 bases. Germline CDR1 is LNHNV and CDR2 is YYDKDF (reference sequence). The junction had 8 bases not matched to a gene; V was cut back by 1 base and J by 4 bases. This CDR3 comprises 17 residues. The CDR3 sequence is CATSRGLAGDVADTQYF. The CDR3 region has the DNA TGTGCCACCAGCAGAGGTCTAGCGGGAGATGTCGCAGATACGCAGTATTTT.

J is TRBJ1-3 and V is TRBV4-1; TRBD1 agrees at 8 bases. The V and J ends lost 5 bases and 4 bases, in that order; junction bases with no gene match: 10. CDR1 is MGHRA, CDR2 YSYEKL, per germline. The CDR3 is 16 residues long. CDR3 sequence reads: CASSMGDRLGGNTIYF. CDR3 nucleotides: TGCGCCAGCAGCATGGGGGACAGGCTGGGAGGAAACACCATATATTTT.